This TCR beta chain was profiled in a study of cytomegalovirus exposure and HLA in healthy donors. Study background: Assignment to the Caucasian-associated ancestry cluster applied to approximately 80% of the 300 to 500 genotyped donors.

The V end was cut by 4 bases, the J end by 4 bases, with 8 bases between. Germline lookup yields CDR1 KGHSH and CDR2 LQKENI. The CDR3 loop spans 13 amino acids. 13 Jbeta primers and 60 Vbeta primers were used for the PCR. The method was immunoSEQ multiplex PCR; TCRdb's version includes in-frame clones alone and lacks a portion of them. The sample includes some 33,000 clones. Note on this clone: Its antigen remains unidentified.

Study-level points and caveats: A likely sequencing artifact accounted for one observed cluster of highly shared sequence variants.

The sequence was collected from a female donor in good health and CMV-seronegative. The V gene is TRBV18, the J gene TRBJ1-5; possibly TRBD1 for D (6 bases). The sequenced sample was PBMCs. The CDR3 nucleotides are TGTGCCAGCTCACGGGACAATAATCAGCCCCAGCATTTT. As protein: CASSRDNNQPQHF.